This T cell receptor beta chain is from a study of blood T cell repertoires in COVID-19. Turning to the study itself: Researchers got acute and convalescent COVID-19 samples from the United States, Italy and Spain. PBMCs, B-cell-depleted T cells, or T cells provided the cDNA or gDNA that made up the material.

V was clipped by 1 base and J by 6 bases, with 15 bases between them. The CDR3 has 15 amino acids. Germline V gene lookup returns CDR1 MDHEN and CDR2 SYDVKM. Original processing methods: By means of reference gene primer amplification, nucleated cell counts were estimated. Profiling relied on immunoSEQ multiplex PCR, and the TCRdb table lists in-frame clones only, not all of them. The V and J calls and clone size were taken over from that table, and D and trimming were inferred from the DNA. The sample holds about 190,000 clones, nearly 90% seen once. This chain links TRBV28 with TRBJ1-2; possible D gene TRBD1, 6 bases. What was sequenced was peripheral blood. The receptor comes from a woman in her 40s who had recovered from COVID-19. This CDR3 reads CASSLSQGRTDGYTF. The CDR3 coding sequence is TGTGCCAGCAGTTTATCGCAGGGGCGGACGGATGGCTACACCTTC.